The 30 T cell receptor beta chains listed next were all sequenced from one sample in a study of blood T cell repertoires in COVID-19. TCRdb's copy holds only in-frame clones and misses some; the assay was immunoSEQ multiplex PCR. In the table there are roughly 250,000 clones, 81% of which are singletons. Material: peripheral blood. These receptors were collected from an older woman with active or convalescent COVID-19.

The chain uses TRBV2 and TRBJ1-4; D is ambiguous. Trimming removed 3 bases at V and 6 bases at J, with 8 bases between. CDR3 length: 13 residues. CDR1 and CDR2 from the germline V gene are SNHLY and FYNNEI. In DNA, the CDR3 is TGTGCCAGCAGTGATCGAGGGTATGAAAAACTGTTTTTT. Translation: CASSDRGYEKLFF.

This rearrangement joins TRBV5-6 to TRBJ2-1; 8 nucleotides line up with TRBD2. Germline trimming cut 4 bases from V and 4 bases from J; bases unmatched to any gene: 10. The CDR3 contains 16 residues. CDR1 and CDR2 (germline): SGHDT, YYEEEE. The CDR3 DNA follows: TGTGCCAGCAGCCTTCTCACTAGCGGTGCGTACAATGAGCAGTTCTTC. It codes for CASSLLTSGAYNEQFF.

The chain joins TRBV4-3 to TRBJ2-3; tentative D call: TRBD1 (6 bases). V lost 4 bases to trimming and J lost 2 bases, with 13 bases between them. The CDR3 contains 15 residues. Germline CDR1 is LGHNA and CDR2 is YSLEER. The CDR3 region is CASSRRGSPTDTQYF. The CDR3 nucleotides read TGCGCCAGCAGCCGAAGGGGGTCGCCCACAGATACGCAGTATTTT.

This chain connects TRBV3-1 (or the pseudogene TRBV3-2) to TRBJ2-5; unclear D gene. V shed 4 bases and J shed 5 bases, with 11 bases lying between them. The CDR3 is 13 residues long. CDR1 is LGHDT, CDR2 YNNKEL, per germline (reference sequence). The CDR3 reads CASSPLGAETQYF. The DNA of the CDR3 is TGTGCCAGCAGCCCCCTAGGAGCGGAGACCCAGTACTTC.

This clone was picked up a small number of times. V usage is TRBV29-1 and J usage is TRBJ2-2, with 7 positions matching TRBD1. The length of the CDR3 is 14 residues. Looked up from germline, CDR1 is SQVTM and CDR2 is ANQGSEA. V lost 5 bases, J lost 0 bases, and 3 bases stayed unmatched. CDR3 residues: CSVPGTANTGELFF. The DNA of the CDR3 is TGCAGCGTTCCCGGGACAGCGAACACCGGGGAGCTGTTTTTT.

The chain has TRBV27 and TRBJ2-1; D gene ambiguous. V was shortened by 5 bases and J by 7 bases, with 9 bases between the two germline ends. The CDR3 has 12 residues. The germline V gene encodes CDR1 MNHEY and CDR2 SMNVEV (reference sequence). Written as DNA, the CDR3 is TGTGCCAGCAGTAAGGCGCGGAATGAGCAGTTCTTC. Protein product: CASSKARNEQFF.

This clone was seen once. The chain uses TRBV7-8 and TRBJ1-2; 9 bases are a match to TRBD1. Losses at the gene ends were 1 base for V and 5 bases for J; bases not matched to a gene: 5. CDR1 SGHVS and CDR2 FQNEAQ come from the germline V gene. CDR3 length: 15 residues. CDR3 residues: CASSLGGQGTYGYTF. The DNA for the CDR3 is TGTGCCAGCAGCTTAGGGGGACAGGGAACTTATGGCTACACCTTC.

The J gene is TRBJ1-5, the V gene TRBV7-9, with TRBD1 identical over 10 bases. Germline V CDR1 and CDR2: SEHNR, FQNEAQ (reference sequence). The CDR3 has 15 amino acids. The trim removed 4 bases at V and 2 bases at J, leaving 2 bases unmatched. CDR3: CASSWGTGGNQPQHF. For the CDR3, the DNA is TGTGCCAGCAGCTGGGGGACAGGGGGCAATCAGCCCCAGCATTTT.

V is TRBV7-2 and J is TRBJ1-5, with 8 bases identical to TRBD1. Germline loops: CDR1 SGHTA, CDR2 FQGNSA. Trimming took 4 bases from V and 4 from J; bases not matched to a gene: 9. The CDR3 has 16 amino acids. CDR3 amino acids: CASSSSTGAPNQPQHF. DNA for the CDR3: TGTGCCAGCAGCTCCTCGACAGGGGCGCCTAATCAGCCCCAGCATTTT.

The chain recombines TRBV4-2 with TRBJ2-2, with 9 bases fitting TRBD1. The CDR3 loop spans 18 amino acids. Looked up from germline, CDR1 is LGHNA and CDR2 is YNFKEQ. The ends lost 1 base at V and 2 bases at J; junction bases unmatched: 8. The CDR3 coding sequence is TGTGCCAGCAGCCAAGTGTTACAGGGGGCGTATAACACCGGGGAGCTGTTTTTT. Translated: CASSQVLQGAYNTGELFF.

Here the CDR3 reads CASSESSGLSNQPQHF. The DNA for the CDR3 is TGCGCCAGCAGTGAGTCATCAGGGCTTAGCAATCAGCCCCAGCATTTT. This rearrangement joins TRBV10-2 to TRBJ1-5, with D perhaps matching TRBD1 (5 bases). The V end was cut by 0 bases, the J end by 0 bases, with 9 bases between. The CDR3 contains 16 residues. The germline V gene encodes CDR1 WSHSY and CDR2 SAAADI.

The CDR3 region has the DNA TGTGCCAGCAGCTTGGGCGGGACTGGCACAGATACGCAGTATTTT. This gives the protein CASSLGGTGTDTQYF. The chain couples TRBV7-9 to TRBJ2-3; D might be TRBD2 (6 bases). V shed 3 bases and J shed 1 base, with 11 bases lying between them. The V gene's germline CDR1 is SEHNR and CDR2 FQNEAQ (reference sequence). The CDR3 consists of 15 residues.

The chain has TRBV3-1 (or the pseudogene TRBV3-2) and TRBJ2-5, with no clear D. Germline V lookup: CDR1 LGHDT, CDR2 YNNKEL (reference sequence). The CDR3 is made up of 13 amino acids. The ends were cut back, 2 bases at V and 2 bases at J, with 6 bases in the middle. CDR3 amino acids: CASSQRLQETQYF. The CDR3 DNA sequence: TGTGCCAGCAGCCAACGGTTACAAGAGACCCAGTACTTC.

This clone came up a few times. This chain connects TRBV5-6 to TRBJ1-4; TRBD1 agrees at 8 bases. With 4 bases clipped from V and 3 bases from J, the junction kept 8 bases outside the gene matches. Germline CDR1 reads SGHDT; CDR2 reads YYEEEE. This CDR3 is built from 16 residues. As DNA, the CDR3 is TGTGCCAGCAGCAGCAACAGGGGGTCGGCTAATGAAAAACTGTTTTTT. It is translated as CASSSNRGSANEKLFF.

The J gene is TRBJ2-4, the V gene TRBV5-1; 8 bases are a match to TRBD1. Per germline, CDR1 SGHRS and CDR2 YFSETQ. Germline trimming cut 3 bases from V and 1 base from J; bases unmatched to any gene: 15. The CDR3 has 19 residues. Written as DNA, the CDR3 is TGCGCCAGCAGCTGGCCGGGGACAGGTGGAGCGGTGGCCAAAAACATTCAGTACTTC. It yields the protein CASSWPGTGGAVAKNIQYF. Supplemented by reference TRBV5-1 and TRBJ2-4, the full variable domain reads KAGVTQTPRYLIKTRGQQVTLSCSPISGHRSVSWYQQTPGQGLQFLFEYFSETQRNKGNFPGRFSGRQFSNSRSEMNVSTLELGDSALYLCASSWPGTGGAVAKNIQYFGAGTRLSVL.

This sequence joins TRBV6-6 and TRBJ1-4; TRBD1 agrees at 7 bases. This CDR3 has 16 residues. CDR1 is MNHNY and CDR2 is SVGAGI in the germline V gene (reference sequence). J was trimmed by 7 bases and V by 7 bases; bases with no gene match: 15. The CDR3 loop reads CASTSNRDSFPEKLFF. In nucleotides, the CDR3 is TGTGCCAGCACGTCGAACCGGGACAGTTTTCCTGAAAAACTGTTTTTT.

The chain links TRBV30 to TRBJ1-1; D ambiguous. V shed 3 bases and J shed 6 bases, with 14 bases lying between them. The CDR3 covers 13 residues. CDR1 GTSNPN and CDR2 SVGIG come from the germline V gene (reference sequence). The CDR3 sequence: CAWRARWIAEAFF. The CDR3 coding sequence is TGTGCCTGGAGGGCCAGGTGGATAGCTGAAGCTTTCTTT.

The J gene is TRBJ2-1, the V gene TRBV2; 7 bases match TRBD2. CDR1 and CDR2 from the germline V gene are SNHLY and FYNNEI. The CDR3 consists of 14 residues. J lost 6 bases, V lost 9 bases, and 11 bases had no gene match. This chain's CDR3 is CASNSGTMINEQFF. Here the CDR3 DNA reads TGTGCCAGTAACTCCGGGACTATGATCAATGAGCAGTTCTTC.

This chain joins TRBV4-2 and TRBJ1-4; 7 bases are a match to TRBD1. The CDR3 runs 15 residues. Germline V CDR1 and CDR2: LGHNA, YNFKEQ. V trimming: 0 bases; J trimming: 6 bases; junction bases outside the gene matches: 4. The CDR3 DNA follows: TGTGCCAGCAGCCAAGAGGGGACAGCTTATGAAAAACTGTTTTTT. Protein: CASSQEGTAYEKLFF.

The chain recombines TRBV5-4 with TRBJ2-7, with D possibly matching TRBD2 (6 bases). Germline CDR1 reads SGHNT; CDR2 reads YYREEE (reference sequence). This CDR3 region has 14 residues. The V end lost 4 bases, the J end lost 5 bases, and 16 bases lay between the germline ends. As DNA, the CDR3 is TGTGCCAGCAGCAGGGACGGGGGTCGTGACGAGCAGTACTTC. Protein product: CASSRDGGRDEQYF.

This clone was observed a few times. This chain links TRBV5-1 with TRBJ1-2; D gene uncertain. Per the germline V gene, CDR1 is SGHRS and CDR2 is YFSETQ. This CDR3 has 15 residues. V was trimmed by 0 bases and J by 4 bases, leaving 13 bases between them. CDR3 nucleotide sequence: TGCGCCAGCAGCTTGGCTACGGGAGGCGGCTATGGCTACACCTTC. Protein: CASSLATGGGYGYTF. The full variable domain, in which reference TRBV5-1 and TRBJ1-2 provide the parts outside the CDR3, is KAGVTQTPRYLIKTRGQQVTLSCSPISGHRSVSWYQQTPGQGLQFLFEYFSETQRNKGNFPGRFSGRQFSNSRSEMNVSTLELGDSALYLCASSLATGGGYGYTFGSGTRLTVV.

This clone was found a few times. The chain joins TRBV4-1 to TRBJ2-7; TRBD1 aligns across 12 bases. V lost 6 bases, J lost 6 bases, and 3 bases stayed unmatched. CDR1 MGHRA and CDR2 YSYEKL come from the germline V gene. The CDR3 is made up of 13 amino acids. The DNA for the CDR3 is TGCGCCAGCAGTCGGGACAGGGGGCGCGAGCAGTACTTC. Amino acid sequence: CASSRDRGREQYF.

The genes are TRBV9 and TRBJ1-1; TRBD1 is a possible D gene (6 bases). CDR1 is SGDLS, CDR2 YYNGEE, per germline. Trimming took off 1 base at V and 0 bases at J, with 13 bases between the two ends. The CDR3 is made up of 16 amino acids. The CDR3 DNA is TGTGCCAGCAGCGTACGACCCGGGACAATGAACACTGAAGCTTTCTTT. It translates to CASSVRPGTMNTEAFF.

The rearrangement links TRBV5-6 to TRBJ1-3, with D tentatively TRBD1 (5 bases). Deletions cut 4 bases from V and 0 bases from J, with 14 bases between. Per germline, CDR1 SGHDT and CDR2 YYEEEE. The CDR3 sequence is 16 residues long. The CDR3: CASSGWDWASGNTIYF. The CDR3 DNA reads TGTGCCAGCAGCGGATGGGACTGGGCCTCTGGAAACACCATATATTTT.

The chain combines TRBV5-4 with TRBJ1-1, with 7 nucleotides matching TRBD1. The J segment lost 0 bases and the V segment lost 2 bases, leaving 4 bases of the junction unmatched. The germline CDR1 and CDR2 sequences are SGHNT and YYREEE (reference sequence). The CDR3 length is 15 residues. In DNA form, the CDR3 reads TGTGCCAGCAGCTTCACGACAGGGCTGAACACTGAAGCTTTCTTT. Protein product: CASSFTTGLNTEAFF.

This clone was picked up one time. The chain carries TRBV13 and TRBJ2-1; TRBD2 aligns across 8 bases. The CDR3 has 15 residues. Germline lookup yields CDR1 PRHDT and CDR2 FYEKMQ (reference sequence). The V segment lost 5 bases and the J segment 4 bases; nucleotides outside the gene matches: 7. The CDR3 sequence is CASSISGAAYNEQFF. In nucleotides, the CDR3 is TGTGCCAGCAGCATTAGCGGGGCCGCTTACAATGAGCAGTTCTTC.

The CDR3 DNA sequence: TGCGCCAGCAGCCCCTGGACTGAGGTCACTGAAGCTTTCTTT. Protein: CASSPWTEVTEAFF. V usage is TRBV4-1 and J usage is TRBJ1-1, with D hard to call. The CDR3 covers 14 residues. CDR1 and CDR2 (germline): MGHRA, YSYEKL. Trimming left V 4 bases short and J 4 bases short, with 13 bases between.

The rearrangement uses TRBV30 and TRBJ2-2; 8 nucleotides agree with TRBD1. The V and J ends lost 3 bases and 2 bases, in that order; junction bases with no gene match: 8. Per the germline V gene, CDR1 is GTSNPN and CDR2 is SVGIG (reference sequence). This CDR3 is 16 amino acids long. Here the CDR3 reads CAWSRSTGANTGELFF. DNA of the CDR3: TGTGCCTGGAGCCGATCGACAGGGGCCAACACCGGGGAGCTGTTTTTT.

The gene calls are TRBV5-5 and TRBJ1-5; perhaps TRBD1 as D (5 bases). This CDR3 region has 13 residues. CDR1 is SGHKS, CDR2 YYEKEE, per germline (reference sequence). V was clipped by 9 bases and J by 3 bases, with 13 bases between them. The CDR3 sequence is CANGRQSNQPQHF. CDR3 coding DNA: TGTGCCAACGGTCGACAGTCCAATCAGCCCCAGCATTTT.

The chain couples TRBV10-1 to TRBJ2-1, with 8 nucleotides matching TRBD2. V trimming: 0 bases; J trimming: 1 base; junction bases outside the gene matches: 5. The germline V gene encodes CDR1 WNHNN and CDR2 SYGVQD (reference sequence). The CDR3 contains 17 residues. Here the CDR3 DNA reads TGCGCCAGCAGTGAGTCCGGGGGGGCCGAGTCCTACAATGAGCAGTTCTTC. Protein sequence: CASSESGGAESYNEQFF.